The present T cell receptor beta chain was sequenced within a study of OX40 agonist ivuxolimab in advanced cancers. Study background: Patients receiving dose escalation had hepatocellular carcinoma, melanoma, renal cell or head and neck cancer.

Some clones are missing from TCRdb's copy, which holds only in-frame ones; the method was immunoSEQ multiplex PCR. The sample has 35,000 to 50,000 clones, around nine tenths seen once. With 5 bases removed from V and 0 bases from J, the gap between germline ends came to 12 bases. The germline gives CDR1 SQVTM, CDR2 ANQGSEA. There are 14 residues in the CDR3. Autoimmune disease history or systemic immunosuppression led to patient exclusion. This chain joins TRBV29-1 and TRBJ2-3; weak D call: TRBD2 (5 bases). This TCR derives from an adult with an advanced solid tumor such as melanoma, head and neck, liver or kidney cancer. The sample here was CD4+ or CD8+ T cells sorted from blood, taken in a trial of the OX40 agonist ivuxolimab. The CDR3 loop is CSVPPWESTDTQYF. In nucleotides, the CDR3 is TGCAGCGTTCCCCCGTGGGAGAGCACAGATACGCAGTATTTT.